This T cell receptor (beta chain) was obtained from a study of blood T cell repertoires in COVID-19. Study in general: Whether acute or convalescent, the COVID-19 samples came from the United States, Italy and Spain.

Authors' methods: Amplification with reference gene primers provided the estimates of nucleated cell counts. The assay was immunoSEQ multiplex PCR, and TCRdb's table has in-frame clones only and misses some. V and J calls and clone size are given by that table; D and trimming were obtained from the DNA. The sample consists of around 210,000 clones, 70% to 90% of them appearing once. Enrolment of Seattle patients took place during active infection, and they were followed longitudinally. This clone is a singleton in its sample. Trimming took off 0 bases at V and 13 bases at J, with 13 bases between the two ends. The CDR3 runs to 14 residues.

This TCR came from a man in his forties or fifties with COVID-19, enrolled during active disease. V usage is TRBV23-1 and J usage is TRBJ1-6; unclear D gene. TRBV23-1 is an ORF, and what it does is uncertain. Sequenced sample: peripheral blood. The CDR3 sequence: CASSQSYSTRPLHF. The DNA for the CDR3 is TGCGCCAGCAGTCAATCGTACAGTACTAGGCCCCTCCACTTT.